This TCR beta chain was profiled in a study of cytomegalovirus exposure and HLA in healthy donors. PCR amplification relied on 60 Vbeta primers (plus 13 Jbeta primers). This table comes from immunoSEQ multiplex PCR, and its TCRdb copy is limited to in-frame clones, with some not included. The table records some 140,000 clones, roughly 77% of them present only once. This clone was observed once. Trimming cost V 6 bases and J 6 bases; bases outside gene matches: 7. CDR1 SNHLY and CDR2 FYNNEI come from the germline V gene. This CDR3 has 16 residues. The receptor was derived from a female donor in good health and CMV-seronegative. The sample comprised PBMCs. The chain combines TRBV2 with TRBJ2-1; TRBD2 aligns across 14 bases. The CDR3 sequence: CASRRLAGGQANEQFF. The CDR3 DNA follows: TGTGCCAGCAGGCGACTAGCGGGGGGGCAGGCCAATGAGCAGTTCTTC.